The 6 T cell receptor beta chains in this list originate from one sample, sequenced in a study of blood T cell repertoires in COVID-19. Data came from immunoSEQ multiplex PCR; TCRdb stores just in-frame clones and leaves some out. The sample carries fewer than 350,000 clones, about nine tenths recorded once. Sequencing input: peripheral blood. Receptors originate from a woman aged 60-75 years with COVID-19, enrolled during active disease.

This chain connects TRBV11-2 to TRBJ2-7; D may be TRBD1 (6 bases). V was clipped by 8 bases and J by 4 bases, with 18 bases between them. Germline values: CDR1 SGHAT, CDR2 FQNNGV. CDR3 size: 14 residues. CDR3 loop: CASRSGALFYEQYF. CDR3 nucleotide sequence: TGTGCCAGCCGGTCAGGGGCCTTGTTTTACGAGCAGTACTTC. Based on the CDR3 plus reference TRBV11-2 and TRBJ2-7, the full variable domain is EAGVAQSPRYKIIEKRQSVAFWCNPISGHATLYWYQQILGQGPKLLIQFQNNGVVDDSQLPKDRFSAERLKGVDSTLKIQPAKLEDSAVYLCASRSGALFYEQYFGPGTRLTVT.

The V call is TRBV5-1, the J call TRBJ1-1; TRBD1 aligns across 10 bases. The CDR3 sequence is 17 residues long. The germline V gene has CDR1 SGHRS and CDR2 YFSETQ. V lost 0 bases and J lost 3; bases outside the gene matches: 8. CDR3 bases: TGCGCCAGCAGCTTGGGGGGACAGGGGTCTTCATACACTGAAGCTTTCTTT. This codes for CASSLGGQGSSYTEAFF.

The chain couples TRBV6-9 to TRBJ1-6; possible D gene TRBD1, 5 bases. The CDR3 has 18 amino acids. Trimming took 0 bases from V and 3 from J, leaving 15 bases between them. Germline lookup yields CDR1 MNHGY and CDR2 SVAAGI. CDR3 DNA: TGTGCCAGCAGTTATTCGAAGCGGGGACGTGACTATAATTCACCCCTCCACTTT. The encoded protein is CASSYSKRGRDYNSPLHF.

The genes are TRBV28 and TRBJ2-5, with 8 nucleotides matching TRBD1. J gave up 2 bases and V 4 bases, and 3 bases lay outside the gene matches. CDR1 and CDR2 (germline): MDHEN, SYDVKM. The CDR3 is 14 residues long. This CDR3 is CASSSRTGQETQYF. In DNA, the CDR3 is TGTGCCAGCAGTTCCCGGACAGGGCAAGAGACCCAGTACTTC. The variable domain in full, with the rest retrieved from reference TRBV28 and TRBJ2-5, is DVKVTQSSRYLVKRTGEKVFLECVQDMDHENMFWYRQDPGLGLRLIYFSYDVKMKEKGDIPEGYSVSREKKERFSLILESASTNQTSMYLCASSSRTGQETQYFGPGTRLLVL.

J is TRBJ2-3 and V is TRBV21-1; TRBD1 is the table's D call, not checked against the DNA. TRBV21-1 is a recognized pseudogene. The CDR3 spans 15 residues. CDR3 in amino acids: CASSPLGQYTDTQYF. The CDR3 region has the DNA TGTGCCAGCAGCCCCCTTGGACAGTACACAGATACGCAGTATTTT.

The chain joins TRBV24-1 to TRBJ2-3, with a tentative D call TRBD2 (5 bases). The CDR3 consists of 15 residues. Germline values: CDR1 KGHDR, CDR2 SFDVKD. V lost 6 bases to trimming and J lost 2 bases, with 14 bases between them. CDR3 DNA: TGTGCCACCAGTCTAGGTCGCGGACTCACAGATACGCAGTATTTT. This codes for CATSLGRGLTDTQYF.